These T cell receptor beta chains were read from a single sample in a study of blood T cell repertoires in COVID-19. Generated by immunoSEQ multiplex PCR, the TCRdb table keeps only in-frame clones and is missing some. The top ten clones hold 1.5% to 1.7% of a sample with a few hundred thousand clones, 84% of them seen once. The sequenced sample was peripheral blood. These receptors came from a woman in her thirties or forties who had recovered from COVID-19. Each CDR3 is given with its conserved first and last residue. A D gene is named only where the DNA matches it firmly. Clone size is not always given. Where it is, it says once, few, many or a class for expanded clones.

TRBJ2-7 | . | TRBV18 | TRBD1 | CASSPRTGSYEQYF | TGTGCCAGCTCACCAAGGACAGGAAGTTACGAGCAGTACTTC
TRBJ1-2 | . | TRBV28 | . | CANADRIGGYTF | TGTGCCAACGCAGACAGGATTGGCGGCTACACCTTC
TRBJ2-7 | . | TRBV27 | . | CASGSRGYEQYF | TGTGCCAGCGGGAGCAGGGGCTACGAGCAGTACTTC
TRBJ1-4 | . | TRBV5-1 | TRBD1 | CASSSRGDREDEKLFF | TGCGCCAGCAGCTCCCGAGGGGACAGGGAAGATGAAAAACTGTTTTTT
TRBJ2-1 | . | TRBV5-1 | TRBD1 | CASSVGDSTYNEQFF | TGCGCCAGCAGTGTAGGGGACAGTACCTACAATGAGCAGTTCTTC
TRBJ1-3 | . | TRBV2 | . | CASAITAGNTIYF | TGTGCCAGCGCTATAACCGCCGGAAACACCATATATTTT
TRBJ2-1 | . | TRBV5-1 | . | CASSMDSYNEQFF | TGCGCCAGCAGCATGGACAGCTACAATGAGCAGTTCTTC
TRBJ1-6 | few | TRBV4-1 | TRBD1 | CASSQAYRPGTGYNSPLHF | TGCGCCAGCAGCCAAGCTTACCGTCCCGGGACAGGATATAATTCACCCCTCCACTTT
TRBJ1-1 | . | TRBV12-3/TRBV12-4 | . | CASSLNRASEAFF | TGTGCCAGCAGTTTAAACAGGGCGTCTGAAGCTTTCTTT
TRBJ2-7 | . | TRBV7-9 | . | CASSPTQGVQYF | TGTGCCAGCAGCCCGACACAGGGAGTGCAGTACTTC
TRBJ1-6 | . | TRBV6-5 | TRBD1 | CASRRSGTGDSPLHF | TGTGCCAGCAGAAGGTCCGGGACAGGGGATTCACCCCTCCACTTT
TRBJ1-2 | . | TRBV27 | . | CASKPRDTSYGYTF | TGTGCCAGCAAACCCCGGGACACGTCCTATGGCTACACCTTC
TRBJ2-3 | . | TRBV11-3 | . | CASSLGQVVTDTQYF | TGTGCCAGCAGCTTAGGACAGGTGGTAACAGATACGCAGTATTTT
TRBJ2-1 | . | TRBV13 | TRBD1 | CASSLSGYRSRGKAYNEQFF | TGTGCCAGCAGCCTTTCCGGGTACCGAAGCAGGGGGAAGGCTTACAATGAGCAGTTCTTC
TRBJ1-2 | . | TRBV4-1 | . | CASSPPLTRGGANYGYTF | TGCGCCAGCAGCCCTCCTCTGACCCGGGGGGGAGCTAACTATGGCTACACCTTC
TRBJ2-7 | . | TRBV28 | TRBD2 | CASLGGGTSGISYEQYF | TGTGCCAGCCTTGGGGGGGGGACTAGCGGGATCTCCTACGAGCAGTACTTC
TRBJ2-3 | . | TRBV5-6 | TRBD1 | CASSSGTEGSTDTQYF | TGTGCCAGCAGCTCCGGGACAGAAGGTAGCACAGATACGCAGTATTTT
TRBJ2-1 | . | TRBV5-6 | TRBD2 | CASSRLADYNEQFF | TGTGCCAGCAGCCGACTAGCGGACTACAATGAGCAGTTCTTC
TRBJ2-3 | . | TRBV3-1/TRBV3-2 | TRBD1 | CASSPPRRGLDTQYF | TGTGCCAGCAGCCCTCCCCGCAGGGGGCTAGATACGCAGTATTTT
TRBJ2-7 | . | TRBV5-1 | . | CASSFQESSYEQYF | TGCGCCAGCAGCTTCCAAGAGAGCTCCTACGAGCAGTACTTC
TRBJ1-6 | . | TRBV25-1 | . | CASSVGQGMNSPLHF | TGTGCCAGCAGCGTGGGTCAGGGAATGAATTCACCCCTCCACTTT
TRBJ2-2 | . | TRBV6-5 | . | CASRTQGYTGELFF | TGTGCCAGCAGGACGCAGGGGTACACCGGGGAGCTGTTTTTT
TRBJ1-6 | . | TRBV28 | . | CASSMDFYNSPLHF | TGTGCCAGCAGTATGGACTTCTATAATTCACCCCTCCACTTT
TRBJ1-5 | . | TRBV7-9 | . | CASSPGGIQPQHF | TGTGCCAGCAGCCCGGGGGGGATTCAGCCCCAGCATTTT
TRBJ2-7 | . | TRBV11-3 | TRBD1 | CASSRTGQSYEQYF | TGTGCCAGCAGCCGAACGGGACAGTCCTACGAGCAGTACTTC